This T cell receptor beta chain was sequenced for a study of graft-versus-host responses after intestinal transplantation. Study summary: Transplant types were multivisceral, liver-intestinal, or isolated intestinal. All of the recipients had induction that used anti-thymocyte globulin, then tacrolimus and steroids for around three years. The study, taken as a whole, reports: Allograft clonal ratios (graft-versus-host to host-versus-graft) were high in patients who had graft-donor T cell macrochimerism.

TCRdb's table, derived via immunoSEQ multiplex PCR, lists solely in-frame clones and lacks some. The data contain roughly 120,000 clones, approximately 95% of them singletons. Per the germline V gene, CDR1 is SGHNT and CDR2 is YYREEE (reference sequence). This CDR3 spans 14 amino acids. V gave up 3 bases and J gave up 0 bases, with 10 bases separating them. Turning to this clone: The antigen remains unidentified.

The TCR was taken from a human donor who received an intestinal transplant. The sample consisted of unstimulated CD8+ T cells sorted from spleen or lymph node cells, taken before intestinal transplant. V gene TRBV5-4 combines with J gene TRBJ2-7; weak D call: TRBD2 (6 bases). DNA for the CDR3: TGTGCCAGCAGCTACGGACTAAGCTCCTACGAGCAGTACTTC. It translates to CASSYGLSSYEQYF.